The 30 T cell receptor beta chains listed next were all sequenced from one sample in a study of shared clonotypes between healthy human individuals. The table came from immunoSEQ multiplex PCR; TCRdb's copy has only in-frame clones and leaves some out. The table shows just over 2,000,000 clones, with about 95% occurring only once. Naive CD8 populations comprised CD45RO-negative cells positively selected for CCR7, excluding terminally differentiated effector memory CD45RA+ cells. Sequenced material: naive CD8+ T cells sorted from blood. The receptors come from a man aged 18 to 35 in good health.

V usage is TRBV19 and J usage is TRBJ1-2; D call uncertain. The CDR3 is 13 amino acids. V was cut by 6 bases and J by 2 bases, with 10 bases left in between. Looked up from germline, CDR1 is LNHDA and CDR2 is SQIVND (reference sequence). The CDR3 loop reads CASSPGGNYGYTF. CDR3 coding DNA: TGTGCCAGTAGCCCAGGTGGGAACTATGGCTACACCTTC.

The CDR3 sequence: CASSLGENTYNEQFF. CDR3 bases: TGTGCCAGCAGCTTAGGAGAGAACACCTACAATGAGCAGTTCTTC. This rearrangement joins TRBV7-9 to TRBJ2-1; D uncertain. There are 15 residues in the CDR3. Germline CDR1 reads SEHNR; CDR2 reads FQNEAQ (reference sequence). Trimming pared 1 base from V and 2 bases from J, leaving 9 bases between.

The CDR3 DNA follows: TGTGCCAGCAGCTTGGACATTCCTCTGGGAGCTTTCTTT. Translation: CASSLDIPLGAFF. The chain is built from TRBV5-5 and TRBJ1-1, with D uncertain. Trimming cost V 0 bases and J 10 bases, with 13 bases left between them. This CDR3 is 13 amino acids long. CDR1 and CDR2 from the germline V gene are SGHKS and YYEKEE (reference sequence).

The CDR3 DNA reads TGTGCCAGCAGTGAAGGGCCGGGTCAGCCCCAGCATTTT. Translating it yields CASSEGPGQPQHF. This chain connects TRBV6-4 to TRBJ1-5; D not certain. The CDR3 loop spans 13 amino acids. V was trimmed by 3 bases and J by 6 bases, leaving 9 bases between them. The V gene's germline CDR1 is MRHNA and CDR2 SNTAGT.

The CDR3 bases are TGTGCTAGTGGTTTGTACATACAGGGGAGCTCCTACAATGAGCAGTTCTTC. Its translation is CASGLYIQGSSYNEQFF. The V call is TRBV12-5, the J call TRBJ2-1; TRBD1 aligns across 7 bases. The CDR3 totals 17 residues. Germline V gene data show CDR1 as LGHNT and CDR2 as FRNRAP. Trimming took 2 bases from V and 0 from J; bases not matched to a gene: 7.

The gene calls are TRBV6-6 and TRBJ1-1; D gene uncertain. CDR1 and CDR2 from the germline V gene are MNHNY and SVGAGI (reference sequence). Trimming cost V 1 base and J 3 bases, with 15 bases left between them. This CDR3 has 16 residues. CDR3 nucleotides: TGTGCCAGCAGTTACTTATCCGGAGGGCCATACACTGAAGCTTTCTTT. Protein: CASSYLSGGPYTEAFF.

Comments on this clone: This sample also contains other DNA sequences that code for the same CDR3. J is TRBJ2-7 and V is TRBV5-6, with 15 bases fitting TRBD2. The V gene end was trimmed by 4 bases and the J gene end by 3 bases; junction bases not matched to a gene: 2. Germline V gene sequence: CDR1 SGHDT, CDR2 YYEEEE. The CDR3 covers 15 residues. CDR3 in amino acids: CASSPGLAGGYEQYF. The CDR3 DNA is TGTGCCAGCAGCCCGGGACTAGCGGGAGGCTACGAGCAGTACTTC.

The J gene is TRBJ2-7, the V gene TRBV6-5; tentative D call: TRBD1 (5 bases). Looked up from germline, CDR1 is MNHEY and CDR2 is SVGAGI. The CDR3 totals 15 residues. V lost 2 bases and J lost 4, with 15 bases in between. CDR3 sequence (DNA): TGTGCCAGCAGTTACGAAGGCAGGGAAACGTACGAGCAGTACTTC. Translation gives CASSYEGRETYEQYF.

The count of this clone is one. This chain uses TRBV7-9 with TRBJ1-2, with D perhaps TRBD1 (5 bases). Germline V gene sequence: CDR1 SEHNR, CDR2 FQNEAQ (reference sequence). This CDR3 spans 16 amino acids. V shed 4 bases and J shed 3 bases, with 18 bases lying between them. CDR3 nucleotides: TGTGCCAGCAGCTCCACTATCCTCCGGGGACACTATGGCTACACCTTC. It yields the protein CASSSTILRGHYGYTF.

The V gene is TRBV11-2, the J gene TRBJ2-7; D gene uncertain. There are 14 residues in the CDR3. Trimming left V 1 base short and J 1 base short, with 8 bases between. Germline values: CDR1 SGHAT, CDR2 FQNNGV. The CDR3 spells CASSLGRRSYEQYF. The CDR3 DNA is TGTGCCAGCAGCTTAGGCAGGCGTTCCTACGAGCAGTACTTC.

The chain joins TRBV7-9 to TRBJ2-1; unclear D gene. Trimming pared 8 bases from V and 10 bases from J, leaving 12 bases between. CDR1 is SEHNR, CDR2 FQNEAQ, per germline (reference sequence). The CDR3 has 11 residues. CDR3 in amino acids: CASGSSLEQFF. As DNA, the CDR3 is TGTGCCAGCGGTTCTTCGTTGGAGCAGTTCTTC.

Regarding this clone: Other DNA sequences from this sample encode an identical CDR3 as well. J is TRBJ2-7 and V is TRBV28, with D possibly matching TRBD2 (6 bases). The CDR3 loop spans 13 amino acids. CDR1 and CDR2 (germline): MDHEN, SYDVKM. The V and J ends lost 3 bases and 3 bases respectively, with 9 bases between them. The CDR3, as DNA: TGTGCCAGCAGTTTGGGGGGTCTCTACGAGCAGTACTTC. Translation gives CASSLGGLYEQYF. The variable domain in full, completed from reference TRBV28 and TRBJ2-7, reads DVKVTQSSRYLVKRTGEKVFLECVQDMDHENMFWYRQDPGLGLRLIYFSYDVKMKEKGDIPEGYSVSREKKERFSLILESASTNQTSMYLCASSLGGLYEQYFGPGTRLTVT.

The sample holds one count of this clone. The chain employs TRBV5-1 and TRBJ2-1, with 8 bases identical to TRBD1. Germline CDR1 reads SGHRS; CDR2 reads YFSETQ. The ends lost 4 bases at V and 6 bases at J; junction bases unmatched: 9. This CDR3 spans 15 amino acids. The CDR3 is CASSLDRVYANEQFF. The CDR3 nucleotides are TGCGCCAGCAGCCTGGACAGGGTTTATGCCAATGAGCAGTTCTTC.

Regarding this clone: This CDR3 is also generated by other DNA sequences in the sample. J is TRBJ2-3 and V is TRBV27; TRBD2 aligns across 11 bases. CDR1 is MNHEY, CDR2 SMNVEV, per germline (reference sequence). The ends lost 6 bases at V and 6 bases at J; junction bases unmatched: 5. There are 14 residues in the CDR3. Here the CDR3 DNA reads TGTGCCAGCAGATTAGCGGGAGGGCCGGATACGCAGTATTTT. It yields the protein CASRLAGGPDTQYF.

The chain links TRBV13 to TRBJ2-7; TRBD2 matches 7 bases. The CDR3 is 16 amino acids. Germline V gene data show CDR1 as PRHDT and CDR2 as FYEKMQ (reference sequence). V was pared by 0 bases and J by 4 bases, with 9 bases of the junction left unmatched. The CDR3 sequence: CASSLGGAGSPYEQYF. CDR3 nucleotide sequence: TGTGCCAGCAGCTTAGGGGGAGCGGGAAGCCCTTACGAGCAGTACTTC.

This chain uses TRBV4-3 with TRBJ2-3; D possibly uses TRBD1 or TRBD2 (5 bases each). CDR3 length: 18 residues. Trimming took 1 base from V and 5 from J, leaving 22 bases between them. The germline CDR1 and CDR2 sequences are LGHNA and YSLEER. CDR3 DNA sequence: TGCGCCAGCAGCCAAGCCAAAACCTCCGGGACGGCCTTAGATACGCAGTATTTT. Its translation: CASSQAKTSGTALDTQYF.

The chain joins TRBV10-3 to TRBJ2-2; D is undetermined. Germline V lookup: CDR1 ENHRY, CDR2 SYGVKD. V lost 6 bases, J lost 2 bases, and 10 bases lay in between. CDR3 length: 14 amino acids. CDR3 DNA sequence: TGTGCCATCAGCCCTCTAAGTAACACCGGGGAGCTGTTTTTT. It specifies CAISPLSNTGELFF.

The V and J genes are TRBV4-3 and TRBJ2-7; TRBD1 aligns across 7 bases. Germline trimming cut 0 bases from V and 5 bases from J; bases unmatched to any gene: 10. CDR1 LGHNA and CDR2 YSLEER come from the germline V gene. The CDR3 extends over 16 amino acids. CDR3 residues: CASSQDVQGESHEQYF. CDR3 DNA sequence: TGCGCCAGCAGCCAAGACGTCCAGGGGGAGTCTCACGAGCAGTACTTC.

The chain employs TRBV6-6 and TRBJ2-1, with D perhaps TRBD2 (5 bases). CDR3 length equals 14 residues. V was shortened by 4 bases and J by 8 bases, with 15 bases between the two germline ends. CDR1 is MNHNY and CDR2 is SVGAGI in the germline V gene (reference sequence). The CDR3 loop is CASSWRYDTYEQFF. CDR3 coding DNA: TGTGCCAGCAGTTGGAGGTATGATACTTATGAGCAGTTCTTC.

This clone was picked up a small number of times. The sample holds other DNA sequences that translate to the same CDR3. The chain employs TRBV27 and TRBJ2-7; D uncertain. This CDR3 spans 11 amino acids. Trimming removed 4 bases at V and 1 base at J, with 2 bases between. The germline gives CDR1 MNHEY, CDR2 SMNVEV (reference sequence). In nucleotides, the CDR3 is TGTGCCAGCAGTTCATCCTACGAGCAGTACTTC. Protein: CASSSSYEQYF.

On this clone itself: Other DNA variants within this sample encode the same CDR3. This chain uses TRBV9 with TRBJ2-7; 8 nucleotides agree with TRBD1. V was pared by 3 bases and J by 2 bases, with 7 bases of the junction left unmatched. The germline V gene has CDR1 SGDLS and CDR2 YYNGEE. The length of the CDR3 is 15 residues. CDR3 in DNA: TGTGCCAGCAGCGCTGGGACAGGTGCCACCTACGAGCAGTACTTC. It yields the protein CASSAGTGATYEQYF. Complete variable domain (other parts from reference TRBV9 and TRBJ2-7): DSGVTQTPKHLITATGQRVTLRCSPRSGDLSVYWYQQSLDQGLQFLIQYYNGEERAKGNILERFSAQQFPDLHSELNLSSLELGDSALYFCASSAGTGATYEQYFGPGTRLTVT.

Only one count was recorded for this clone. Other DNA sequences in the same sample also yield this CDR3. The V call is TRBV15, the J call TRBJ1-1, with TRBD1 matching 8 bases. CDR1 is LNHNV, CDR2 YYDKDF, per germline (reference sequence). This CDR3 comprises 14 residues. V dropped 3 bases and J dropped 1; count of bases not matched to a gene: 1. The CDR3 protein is CATSRDRANTEAFF. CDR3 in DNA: TGTGCCACCAGCAGGGACAGGGCGAACACTGAAGCTTTCTTT.

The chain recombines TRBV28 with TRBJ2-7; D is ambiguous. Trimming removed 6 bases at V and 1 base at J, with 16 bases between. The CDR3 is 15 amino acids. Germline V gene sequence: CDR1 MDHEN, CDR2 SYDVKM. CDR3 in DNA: TGTGCCAGCAGCCCCACGGACGGTTGGTCCTACGAGCAGTACTTC. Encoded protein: CASSPTDGWSYEQYF.

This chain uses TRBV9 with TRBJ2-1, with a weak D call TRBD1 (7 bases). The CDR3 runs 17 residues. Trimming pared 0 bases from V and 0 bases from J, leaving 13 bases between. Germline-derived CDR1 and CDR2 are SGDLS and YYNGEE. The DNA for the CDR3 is TGTGCCAGCAGCGTAGAATGGCGGGACAGCTCCTACAATGAGCAGTTCTTC. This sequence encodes CASSVEWRDSSYNEQFF.

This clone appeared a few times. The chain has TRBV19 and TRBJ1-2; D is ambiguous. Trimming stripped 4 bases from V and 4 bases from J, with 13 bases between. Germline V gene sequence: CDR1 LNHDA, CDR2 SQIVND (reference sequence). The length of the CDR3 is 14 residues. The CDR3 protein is CASSTSGRFYGYTF. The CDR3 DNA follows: TGTGCCAGTAGTACCTCAGGACGGTTCTATGGCTACACCTTC.

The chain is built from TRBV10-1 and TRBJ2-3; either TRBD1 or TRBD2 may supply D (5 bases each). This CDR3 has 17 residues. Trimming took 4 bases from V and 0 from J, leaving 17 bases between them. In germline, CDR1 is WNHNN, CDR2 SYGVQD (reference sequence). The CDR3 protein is CASSARWGSTSTDTQYF. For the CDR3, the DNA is TGCGCCAGCAGTGCCCGGTGGGGGTCAACTAGCACAGATACGCAGTATTTT.

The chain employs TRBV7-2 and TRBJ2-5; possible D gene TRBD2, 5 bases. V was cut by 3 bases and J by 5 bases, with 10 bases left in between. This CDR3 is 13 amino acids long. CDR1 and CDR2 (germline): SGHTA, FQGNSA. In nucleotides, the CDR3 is TGTGCCAGCAGCTTGGGAGTTCTTGAGACCCAGTACTTC. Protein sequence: CASSLGVLETQYF.

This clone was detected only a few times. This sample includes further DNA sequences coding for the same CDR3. This chain's CDR3 is CASSPGGNQPQHF. CDR3 sequence (DNA): TGTGCCAGCTCACCGGGGGGCAATCAGCCCCAGCATTTT. V and J are TRBV18 and TRBJ1-5, with a weak D call TRBD1 (5 bases). CDR1 and CDR2 (germline): KGHSH, LQKENI. The CDR3 consists of 13 residues. Trimming cost V 3 bases and J 2 bases, with 5 bases left between them.

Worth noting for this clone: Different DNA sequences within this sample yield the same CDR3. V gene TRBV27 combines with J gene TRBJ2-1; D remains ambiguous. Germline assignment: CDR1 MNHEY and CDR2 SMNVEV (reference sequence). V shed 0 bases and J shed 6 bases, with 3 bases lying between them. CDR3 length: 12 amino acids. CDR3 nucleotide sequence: TGTGCCAGCAGTTTATCGGCCAATGAGCAGTTCTTC. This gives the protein CASSLSANEQFF.

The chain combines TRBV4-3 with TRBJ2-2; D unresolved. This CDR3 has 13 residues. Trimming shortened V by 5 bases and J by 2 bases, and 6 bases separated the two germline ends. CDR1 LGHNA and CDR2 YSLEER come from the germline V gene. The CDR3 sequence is CASSGINTGELFF. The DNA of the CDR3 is TGCGCCAGCAGCGGTATTAACACCGGGGAGCTGTTTTTT.